The 31 T cell receptor beta chains in this list originate from one sample, sequenced in a study of OX40 agonist ivuxolimab in advanced cancers. Profiled with immunoSEQ multiplex PCR; TCRdb holds only in-frame clones, not every one. This sample yields over 60,000 clones, of which 80% to 90% are seen a single time; around 1% belongs to the top ten. The sample here was CD4+ or CD8+ T cells sorted from blood, taken in a trial of the OX40 agonist ivuxolimab. Receptor source: an adult with an advanced solid tumor such as melanoma, head and neck, liver or kidney cancer.

The J gene is TRBJ2-7, the V gene TRBV5-1; 8 bases map to TRBD2. The CDR3 consists of 15 residues. The junction had 7 bases not matched to a gene; V was cut back by 3 bases and J by 2 bases. Germline CDR1 SGHRS, CDR2 YFSETQ. CDR3 nucleotides: TGCGCCAGCAGCTCGGGGGGGACGGCAACCTACGAGCAGTACTTC. Amino acids: CASSSGGTATYEQYF.

V gene TRBV5-1 combines with J gene TRBJ2-3, with TRBD1 matching 7 bases. This CDR3 region has 15 residues. Per the germline V gene, CDR1 is SGHRS and CDR2 is YFSETQ. The V and J ends lost 5 bases and 5 bases, in that order; junction bases with no gene match: 11. CDR3 nucleotide sequence: TGCGCCAGCAGGAATTACACAGGGGCGGGAGATACGCAGTATTTT. This encodes CASRNYTGAGDTQYF.

This clone was recorded a few times. The chain uses TRBV19 and TRBJ1-4; no clear D gene. CDR3 length equals 11 residues. Germline V gene data show CDR1 as LNHDA and CDR2 as SQIVND (reference sequence). Trimming stripped 4 bases from V and 8 bases from J, with 5 bases between. DNA for the CDR3: TGTGCCAGTAGTAGTTTGGAAAAACTGTTTTTT. Amino acids: CASSSLEKLFF. The whole variable domain, remainder taken from reference TRBV19 and TRBJ1-4, is DGGITQSPKYLFRKEGQNVTLSCEQNLNHDAMYWYRQDPGQGLRLIYYSQIVNDFQKGDIAEGYSVSREKKESFPLTVTSAQKNPTAFYLCASSSLEKLFFGSGTQLSVL.

V usage is TRBV2 and J usage is TRBJ2-3, with 7 bases fitting TRBD2. The CDR3 covers 15 residues. Germline lookup yields CDR1 SNHLY and CDR2 FYNNEI. V lost 3 bases, J lost 0 bases, and 3 bases stayed unmatched. This CDR3 is CASSDPGLSTDTQYF. CDR3 in DNA: TGTGCCAGCAGTGACCCGGGACTAAGCACAGATACGCAGTATTTT. The full variable domain, rest sourced from reference TRBV2 and TRBJ2-3, is EPEVTQTPSHQVTQMGQEVILRCVPISNHLYFYWYRQILGQKVEFLVSFYNNEISEKSEIFDDQFSVERPDGSNFTLKIRSTKLEDSAMYFCASSDPGLSTDTQYFGPGTRLTVL.

The chain has TRBV29-1 and TRBJ2-7; the D is unclear. Germline V gene sequence: CDR1 SQVTM, CDR2 ANQGSEA. V dropped 6 bases and J dropped 0 bases, with 12 bases sitting between them. This CDR3 region has 13 residues. The CDR3 DNA reads as TGCAGCGTCCGGGCCTATGGCTCCTACGAGCAGTACTTC. Its protein is CSVRAYGSYEQYF.

The rearrangement links TRBV6-5 to TRBJ2-7; weak D call: TRBD1 (5 bases). The CDR3 covers 16 residues. CDR1 and CDR2 from the germline V gene are MNHEY and SVGAGI. V was clipped by 0 bases and J by 0 bases, with 12 bases between them. The CDR3 loop is CASSYSVDGASYEQYF. As DNA, the CDR3 is TGTGCCAGCAGTTACTCGGTGGATGGGGCCTCCTACGAGCAGTACTTC.

The J gene is TRBJ2-2, the V gene TRBV18; D may be TRBD1 (5 bases). The V end was cut by 2 bases, the J end by 1 base, with 11 bases between. CDR1 is KGHSH, CDR2 LQKENI, per germline. The CDR3 has 16 amino acids. CDR3 protein: CASSPKTELNTGELFF. CDR3 nucleotides: TGTGCCAGCTCACCAAAGACAGAACTGAACACCGGGGAGCTGTTTTTT.

This sequence joins TRBV7-2 and TRBJ2-5; 8 positions agree with TRBD1. The CDR3 extends over 16 amino acids. Trimming took 1 base from V and 2 from J; bases not matched to a gene: 6. Looked up from germline, CDR1 is SGHTA and CDR2 is FQGNSA. CDR3 amino acids: CASSLVSRGPQETQYF. As DNA, the CDR3 is TGTGCCAGCAGCTTAGTCAGCAGGGGGCCACAAGAGACCCAGTACTTC.

This clone was detected only a few times. The chain joins TRBV28 to TRBJ1-1; 7 nucleotides match TRBD1. CDR1 MDHEN and CDR2 SYDVKM come from the germline V gene. The junction had 5 bases not matched to a gene; V was cut back by 3 bases and J by 4 bases. This CDR3 has 14 residues. The CDR3 coding sequence is TGTGCCAGCAGTTTTCCGGACAGGTCCACTGAAGCTTTCTTT. It codes for CASSFPDRSTEAFF.

This chain connects TRBV28 to TRBJ1-2; D perhaps matches TRBD1 (6 bases). Germline V lookup: CDR1 MDHEN, CDR2 SYDVKM. The CDR3 has 17 residues. V was cut by 4 bases and J by 6 bases, with 24 bases left in between. The DNA of the CDR3 is TGTGCCAGCAGTTCCCCGGGGGCTACAGCCGACTTCAATGGCTACACCTTC. This gives the protein CASSSPGATADFNGYTF.

This clone has a handful of counts. The chain combines TRBV11-2 with TRBJ1-5, with D perhaps matching TRBD1 (6 bases). Germline CDR1 and CDR2: SGHAT and FQNNGV. The CDR3 is 15 residues long. V was shortened by 1 base and J by 2 bases, with 9 bases between the two germline ends. CDR3: CASSLGAGGNQPQHF. The DNA for the CDR3 is TGTGCCAGCAGCTTAGGAGCAGGGGGCAATCAGCCCCAGCATTTT.

This clone was seen just once. J is TRBJ1-3 and V is TRBV11-2; 9 positions agree with TRBD1. CDR1 is SGHAT and CDR2 is FQNNGV in the germline V gene. CDR3 size: 16 residues. With 5 bases clipped from V and 1 base from J, the junction kept 6 bases outside the gene matches. The CDR3 region is CASSDWGQGSGNTIYF. The CDR3, as DNA: TGTGCCAGCAGCGACTGGGGACAGGGATCTGGAAACACCATATATTTT.

V is TRBV30 and J is TRBJ2-2, with 12 bases matching TRBD2. The germline V gene encodes CDR1 GTSNPN and CDR2 SVGIG (reference sequence). The CDR3 has 16 residues. V lost 3 bases and J lost 5; bases outside the gene matches: 7. CDR3 amino acids: CAWSTPGTSGTGELFF. CDR3 nucleotide sequence: TGTGCCTGGAGCACCCCCGGGACTAGCGGGACCGGGGAGCTGTTTTTT.

This sequence joins TRBV2 and TRBJ2-1; D call uncertain. Germline V gene sequence: CDR1 SNHLY, CDR2 FYNNEI. Trimming removed 4 bases at V and 4 bases at J, with 20 bases between. CDR3 length: 17 amino acids. CDR3 sequence reads: CASSAYKSRSSYNEQFF. CDR3 DNA sequence: TGTGCCAGCAGTGCTTATAAGAGTAGGTCGAGTTACAATGAGCAGTTCTTC.

J is TRBJ1-6 and V is TRBV7-8; 7 bases fit TRBD1. The CDR3 has 14 residues. Germline CDR1 SGHVS, CDR2 FQNEAQ. Losses at the gene ends were 5 bases for V and 7 bases for J; bases not matched to a gene: 5. The CDR3 protein is CASSQGQHNSPLHF. DNA for the CDR3: TGTGCCAGCAGCCAGGGACAGCACAATTCACCCCTCCACTTT. The whole variable domain, filled in from reference TRBV7-8 and TRBJ1-6, reads GAGVSQSPRYKVAKRGQDVALRCDPISGHVSLFWYQQALGQGPEFLTYFQNEAQLDKSGLPSDRFFAERPEGSVSTLKIQRTQQEDSAVYLCASSQGQHNSPLHFGNGTRLTVT.

This rearrangement joins TRBV7-9 to TRBJ2-3; a weak D match, TRBD2 (5 bases). CDR1 is SEHNR and CDR2 is FQNEAQ in the germline V gene (reference sequence). This CDR3 is built from 13 residues. V lost 5 bases, J lost 2 bases, and 8 bases lay in between. CDR3: CASSRELTDTQYF. The CDR3 region has the DNA TGTGCCAGCAGCAGGGAGCTCACAGATACGCAGTATTTT.

The chain joins TRBV5-6 to TRBJ2-3; tentative D call: TRBD1 (6 bases). From germline, CDR1 is SGHDT and CDR2 YYEEEE. V was trimmed by 3 bases and J by 1 base, leaving 15 bases between them. This CDR3 comprises 16 residues. The CDR3 here is CASSSGRGFGTDTQYF. The CDR3 nucleotides read TGTGCCAGCAGCTCCGGCAGGGGATTCGGCACAGATACGCAGTATTTT.

The chain joins TRBV5-4 to TRBJ2-1; TRBD2 agrees at 11 bases. The CDR3 is 19 residues long. Trimming took 2 bases from V and 0 from J; bases not matched to a gene: 10. Germline lookup yields CDR1 SGHNT and CDR2 YYREEE (reference sequence). The CDR3 DNA is TGTGCCAGCAGCTTAAAAAGGTCTAGCGGGGGGCACTCCTACAATGAGCAGTTCTTC. This gives the protein CASSLKRSSGGHSYNEQFF.

This chain links TRBV6-4 with TRBJ1-1, with 9 positions matching TRBD1. The CDR3 is made up of 14 amino acids. V trimming: 6 bases; J trimming: 1 base; junction bases outside the gene matches: 3. Germline V lookup: CDR1 MRHNA, CDR2 SNTAGT. CDR3 bases: TGTGCCAGCAGCTCGGGACAGGGGAACACTGAAGCTTTCTTT. This encodes CASSSGQGNTEAFF.

This clone appeared a few times. The chain joins TRBV11-3 to TRBJ2-2; a weak D match, TRBD2 (6 bases). This CDR3 comprises 15 residues. V was pared by 10 bases and J by 6 bases, with 21 bases between. Germline V lookup: CDR1 SGHNT, CDR2 YENEEA. CDR3 in amino acids: CAISFKGTWAGELFF. As DNA, the CDR3 is TGTGCCATTTCCTTCAAGGGGACTTGGGCCGGGGAGCTGTTTTTT.

For the CDR3, the DNA is TGCGCCAGCAGAAAACCGGGACTAGCGGGGGGGCGACTCGAGCAGTACTTC. This translates into CASRKPGLAGGRLEQYF. The genes are TRBV10-1 and TRBJ2-7; 16 bases fit TRBD2. V was clipped by 6 bases and J by 6 bases; unmatched bases: 11. Germline CDR1 reads WNHNN; CDR2 reads SYGVQD (reference sequence). CDR3 length: 17 amino acids.

The chain couples TRBV5-4 to TRBJ2-2, with TRBD1 matching 9 bases. V was clipped by 2 bases and J by 6 bases; unmatched bases: 8. The CDR3 runs 16 residues. Germline V gene lookup returns CDR1 SGHNT and CDR2 YYREEE (reference sequence). CDR3 loop: CASSLPGQGTSGELFF. DNA of the CDR3: TGTGCCAGCAGCTTACCTGGACAGGGGACGTCCGGGGAGCTGTTTTTT.

V is TRBV6-5 and J is TRBJ2-3, with D tentatively TRBD2 (6 bases). The germline V gene encodes CDR1 MNHEY and CDR2 SVGAGI. Deletions cut 2 bases from V and 4 bases from J, with 13 bases between. This CDR3 is 15 amino acids long. The CDR3 is CASSYKGSGADTQYF. The CDR3 DNA follows: TGTGCCAGCAGTTACAAGGGGTCGGGGGCAGATACGCAGTATTTT.

The genes are TRBV4-1 and TRBJ1-3; 7 positions agree with TRBD1. V lost 0 bases and J lost 2; bases outside the gene matches: 7. CDR3 length: 17 amino acids. Germline assignment: CDR1 MGHRA and CDR2 YSYEKL. The chain's CDR3 is CASSQEGRGAPGNTIYF. For the CDR3, the DNA is TGCGCCAGCAGCCAAGAGGGCAGGGGGGCTCCTGGAAACACCATATATTTT.

V usage is TRBV7-8 and J usage is TRBJ2-3, with D unresolved. The V gene's germline CDR1 is SGHVS and CDR2 FQNEAQ. V dropped 5 bases and J dropped 1 base, with 10 bases sitting between them. The CDR3 runs 14 residues. The CDR3 here is CASSLRRGTDTQYF. CDR3 sequence (DNA): TGTGCCAGCAGCCTCCGAAGGGGCACAGATACGCAGTATTTT.

This chain uses TRBV11-2 with TRBJ1-2, with D maybe TRBD1 (5 bases). The V end was cut by 5 bases, the J end by 6 bases, with 16 bases between. The CDR3 has 14 amino acids. The germline V gene encodes CDR1 SGHAT and CDR2 FQNNGV. The CDR3 is CASSLRQGTDGYTF. As DNA, the CDR3 is TGTGCCAGCAGCCTACGGCAGGGCACAGATGGCTACACCTTC.

The chain couples TRBV11-2 to TRBJ2-2, with unresolved D. Per the germline V gene, CDR1 is SGHAT and CDR2 is FQNNGV. The length of the CDR3 is 13 residues. The ends were cut back, 1 base at V and 8 bases at J, with 8 bases in the middle. The CDR3 coding sequence is TGTGCCAGCAGCTTAGGCCTCACGGGGGAGCTGTTTTTT. Its translation: CASSLGLTGELFF.

The gene calls are TRBV7-9 and TRBJ1-1, with D perhaps matching TRBD1 (5 bases). V lost 1 base and J 4 bases, leaving 10 bases between the germline ends. Germline values: CDR1 SEHNR, CDR2 FQNEAQ (reference sequence). The CDR3 loop spans 14 amino acids. Here the CDR3 reads CASSLGQGTTEAFF. Written as DNA, the CDR3 is TGTGCCAGCAGCTTAGGCCAGGGTACCACTGAAGCTTTCTTT.

V gene TRBV2 combines with J gene TRBJ1-1; no firm D call. V gave up 5 bases and J gave up 7 bases, with 14 bases separating them. Looked up from germline, CDR1 is SNHLY and CDR2 is FYNNEI. This CDR3 contains 13 residues. Here the CDR3 DNA reads TGTGCCAGCAGTTTACCGGGCACCATTGAAGCTTTCTTT. Its protein is CASSLPGTIEAFF.

The CDR3 loop is CASSFGDSPLHF. The CDR3 nucleotides are TGTGCCAGCAGTTTCGGGGATTCACCCCTCCACTTT. The chain recombines TRBV28 with TRBJ1-6; D unresolved. V was cut by 3 bases and J by 8 bases, with 5 bases left in between. CDR1 is MDHEN and CDR2 is SYDVKM in the germline V gene. This CDR3 is built from 12 residues.

V and J are TRBV14 and TRBJ2-5; D unresolved. V lost 1 base and J 4 bases, leaving 7 bases between the germline ends. This CDR3 comprises 13 residues. Germline lookup yields CDR1 SGHDN and CDR2 FVKESK. The CDR3 region is CASSQGLGETQYF. DNA for the CDR3: TGTGCCAGCAGCCAAGGGTTAGGAGAGACCCAGTACTTC.